The 18 T cell receptor beta chains given below trace back to one sample, sequenced in a study of identical twins (TCRdb year 2016). To prepare the library, 5' RACE was applied. Sequencing relied on an Illumina HiSeq 2000. TCRdb's own reprocessing of the public reads used fastp at Q25 and MiXCR and kept productive beta chains. Rows with one shared CDR3 protein collapse into an entry with the most common genes and DNA. The sample contains about 890,000 distinct CDR3 sequences, about 12% of them found a single time. The ten largest clonotypes hold 1.5% to 2% of the sample. These data were also reused for a study on yellow fever vaccine responses in identical twins.

The sequencing sample was made of PBMCs. The receptors come from a woman under 30 in good health.

This clonotype was seen ten or more times. V is TRBV24-1 and J is TRBJ2-3; 8 bases are shared with TRBD1. Germline CDR1 KGHDR, CDR2 SFDVKD. J gave up 2 bases and V 1 base, and 1 base lay outside the gene matches. The CDR3 is 15 residues long. CDR3 protein: CATSDLQGDTDTQYF. CDR3 DNA sequence: TGTGCCACCAGTGATTTACAGGGGGACACAGATACGCAGTATTTT.

The CDR3 coding sequence is TGCAGTGCTAAACAGGGGGCTCAAGATTACGAGCAGTACGTC. Translating gives CSAKQGAQDYEQYV. V is TRBV20-1 and J is TRBJ2-7; 9 positions match TRBD1. Germline lookup yields CDR1 DFQATT and CDR2 SNEGSKA (reference sequence). The CDR3 length is 14 residues. V was pared by 4 bases and J by 4 bases, with 8 bases of the junction left unmatched.

The table lists this clonotype with many counts. The chain uses TRBV20-1 and TRBJ1-2; D perhaps matches TRBD1 (5 bases). Per the germline V gene, CDR1 is DFQATT and CDR2 is SNEGSKA (reference sequence). V dropped 3 bases and J dropped 6 bases, with 5 bases sitting between them. This CDR3 comprises 10 residues. In DNA, the CDR3 is TGCAGTGCTAGCAGGGATGGCTACACCTTC. This translates into CSASRDGYTF.

This chain connects TRBV7-6 to TRBJ1-2, with D possibly TRBD1 on 6 matching bases. CDR3 size: 16 residues. CDR1 and CDR2 (germline): SGHVS, FNYEAQ. V was trimmed by 5 bases and J by 2 bases, leaving 18 bases between them. The CDR3 nucleotides are TGTGCCAGCAGCCCAACCAATGGACAGTTGAACTATGGCTACACCTTC. Translation gives CASSPTNGQLNYGYTF.

This clonotype was detected ten times or more. V usage is TRBV11-2 and J usage is TRBJ2-7; D tentatively fits TRBD1 or TRBD2 (5 bases each). Germline V gene data show CDR1 as SGHAT and CDR2 as FQNNGV. V was cut by 4 bases and J by 3 bases, with 13 bases left in between. CDR3 length equals 14 residues. This chain's CDR3 is CASSSTRGSYEQYV. CDR3 coding DNA: TGTGCCAGCAGCTCAACACGGGGCAGCTACGAGCAGTACGTC.

In nucleotides, the CDR3 is TGCAGTGCTAGTGGTAGCGGGGCATACGAGCAGTACGTC. This translates into CSASGSGAYEQYV. The chain combines TRBV20-1 with TRBJ2-7, with TRBD2 matching 8 bases. This CDR3 is built from 13 residues. Germline-derived CDR1 and CDR2 are DFQATT and SNEGSKA (reference sequence). Trimming took 3 bases from V and 4 from J; bases not matched to a gene: 5.

This clonotype was recorded many times. This sequence joins TRBV12-3 or TRBV12-4 and TRBJ1-1; maybe TRBD1 (5 bases). This CDR3 region has 16 residues. Trimming left V 1 base short and J 4 bases short, with 16 bases between. The CDR3 DNA follows: TGTGCCAGCAGTTTAGTTTTTGGGGCCATCACCACTGAAGCTTTCTTT. It yields the protein CASSLVFGAITTEAFF.

This chain uses TRBV7-2 with TRBJ2-7, with 12 bases identical to TRBD2. From germline, CDR1 is SGHTA and CDR2 FQGNSA. The CDR3 length is 15 residues. V lost 5 bases to trimming and J lost 3 bases; unmatched junction nucleotides: 5. CDR3 DNA: TGTGCCAGCAGCATCGGACTAGCGGGATACTACGAGCAGTACTTC. Translating gives CASSIGLAGYYEQYF.

This sequence joins TRBV6-1 and TRBJ2-7; 8 bases align to TRBD2. The CDR3 has 15 residues. Germline lookup yields CDR1 MNHNS and CDR2 SASEGT. V dropped 6 bases and J dropped 6; count of bases not matched to a gene: 13. CDR3 bases: TGTGCCAGCAGCTCAGTCCCGGGAGGGCTTGTCGAGCAGTACTTC. Its protein product is CASSSVPGGLVEQYF.

The CDR3 loop is CAISASGSISTQHF. For the CDR3, the DNA is TGTGCCATCAGTGCCTCAGGGTCGATCAGCACCCAGCATTTT. The chain employs TRBV10-3 and TRBJ1-5; D perhaps matches TRBD1 (5 bases). The germline V and J ends were trimmed by 4 bases and 11 bases, with 18 bases remaining between them. This CDR3 is built from 14 residues. Per the germline V gene, CDR1 is ENHRY and CDR2 is SYGVKD.

The V call is TRBV3-1, the J call TRBJ2-2, with D possibly TRBD2 on 7 matching bases. The V gene lost 7 bases and the J gene lost 5 bases, with 11 bases spanning the gap. Germline-derived CDR1 and CDR2 are LGHDT and YNNKEL (reference sequence). This CDR3 contains 13 residues. The CDR3 DNA reads as TGTGCCAGCAAGGGGGGGGTAACCGGGGAGCTGTTTTTT. It translates to CASKGGVTGELFF.

This clonotype was counted a single time. J is TRBJ2-2 and V is TRBV29-1; D is uncertain. This CDR3 comprises 11 residues. Germline V CDR1 and CDR2: SQVTM, ANQGSEA. V lost 7 bases and J 3 bases, leaving 6 bases between the germline ends. For the CDR3, the DNA is TGCAGCGGGGAATACACCGGGGAGCTGTTTTTT. It translates to CSGEYTGELFF.

The chain couples TRBV9 to TRBJ2-2; the match to TRBD2 covers 8 bases. This CDR3 region has 14 residues. CDR1 and CDR2 (germline): SGDLS, YYNGEE. V was clipped by 4 bases and J by 10 bases; unmatched bases: 9. CDR3 sequence reads: CASSTGTRGEELFF. CDR3 sequence (DNA): TGTGCCAGCAGCACCGGGACTAGGGGCGAGGAGCTGTTTTTT.

This clonotype occurred a few times. The V call is TRBV5-1, the J call TRBJ2-7; 11 bases align to TRBD2. The V gene end was trimmed by 4 bases and the J gene end by 7 bases; junction bases not matched to a gene: 16. This CDR3 spans 17 amino acids. Germline CDR1 is SGHRS and CDR2 is YFSETQ. The CDR3 coding sequence is TGCGCCAGCAGCCCGCAGCCGGGACTAGCGGTGAATAGGGAGCAGTACTTC. Its translation: CASSPQPGLAVNREQYF.

For the CDR3, the DNA is TGTGCCAGCACCCGAGACGGGAGGAACACTGAAGCTTTCTTT. Protein: CASTRDGRNTEAFF. The chain has TRBV12-3 or TRBV12-4 and TRBJ1-1, with D hard to call. This CDR3 is 14 amino acids long. V shed 7 bases and J shed 1 base, with 13 bases lying between them.

The sample holds a few counts of this clonotype. V is TRBV3-1 and J is TRBJ1-1; possibly TRBD1 for D (6 bases). This CDR3 comprises 14 residues. CDR1 and CDR2 from the germline V gene are LGHDT and YNNKEL (reference sequence). Trimming stripped 4 bases from V and 5 bases from J, with 14 bases between. For the CDR3, the DNA is TGTGCCAGCAGCCCTCCCCAGGGGCTGACTGAAGCTTTCTTT. This gives the protein CASSPPQGLTEAFF.

The rearrangement uses TRBV10-3 and TRBJ2-1, with 12 bases identical to TRBD2. Looked up from germline, CDR1 is ENHRY and CDR2 is SYGVKD. Trimming took 4 bases from V and 8 from J; bases not matched to a gene: 3. This CDR3 is 14 amino acids long. The CDR3 region is CAISGRLAGDEQFF. Here the CDR3 DNA reads TGTGCCATCAGTGGACGACTAGCGGGAGATGAGCAGTTCTTC.

The V call is TRBV24-1, the J call TRBJ2-1, with D perhaps TRBD1 (6 bases). V was cut by 4 bases and J by 4 bases, with 10 bases left in between. The CDR3 totals 14 residues. The V gene's germline CDR1 is KGHDR and CDR2 SFDVKD. The CDR3 is CATSDPDSYNEQFF. The CDR3 DNA is TGTGCCACCAGTGACCCGGACAGTTACAATGAGCAGTTCTTC.